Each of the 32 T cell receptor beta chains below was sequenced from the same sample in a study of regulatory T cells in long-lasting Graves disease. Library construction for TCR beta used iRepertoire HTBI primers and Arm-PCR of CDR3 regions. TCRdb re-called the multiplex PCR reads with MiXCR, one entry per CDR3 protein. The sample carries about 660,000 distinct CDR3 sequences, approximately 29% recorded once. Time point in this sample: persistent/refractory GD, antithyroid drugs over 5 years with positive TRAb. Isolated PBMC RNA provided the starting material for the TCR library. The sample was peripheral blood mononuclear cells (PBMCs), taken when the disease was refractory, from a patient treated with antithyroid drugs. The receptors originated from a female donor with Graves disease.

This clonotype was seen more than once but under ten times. CDR3 bases: TGTGCCAGCAGCCCGTACAACAAGAACACCGGGGAGCTGTTTTTT. This codes for CASSPYNKNTGELFF. V gene TRBV3-1 combines with J gene TRBJ2-2; no firm D call. The germline V gene encodes CDR1 LGHDT and CDR2 YNNKEL (reference sequence). Trimming took off 4 bases at V and 1 base at J, with 10 bases between the two ends. This CDR3 is built from 15 residues.

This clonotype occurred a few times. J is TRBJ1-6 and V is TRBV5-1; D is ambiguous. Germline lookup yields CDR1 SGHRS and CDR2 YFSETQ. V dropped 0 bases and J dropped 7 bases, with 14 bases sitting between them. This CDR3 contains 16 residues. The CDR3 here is CASSLGAGRQNSPLHF. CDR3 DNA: TGCGCCAGCAGCTTGGGGGCAGGTCGTCAGAATTCACCCCTCCACTTT.

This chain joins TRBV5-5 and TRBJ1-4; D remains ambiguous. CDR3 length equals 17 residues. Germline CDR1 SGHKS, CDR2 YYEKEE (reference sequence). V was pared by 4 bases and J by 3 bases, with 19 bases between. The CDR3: CASSPVSLDNSNEKLFF. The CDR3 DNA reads TGTGCCAGCAGCCCGGTTTCACTCGATAACTCTAATGAAAAACTGTTTTTT.

The CDR3 DNA reads as TGTGCCAGTAGCTTCATGCACAGAAGAACTTCCACCGGGGAGCTGTTTTTT. It is translated as CASSFMHRRTSTGELFF. The V gene is TRBV19, the J gene TRBJ2-2; D unresolved. V gave up 6 bases and J gave up 4 bases, with 21 bases separating them. Germline V lookup: CDR1 LNHDA, CDR2 SQIVND (reference sequence). The CDR3 loop spans 17 amino acids.

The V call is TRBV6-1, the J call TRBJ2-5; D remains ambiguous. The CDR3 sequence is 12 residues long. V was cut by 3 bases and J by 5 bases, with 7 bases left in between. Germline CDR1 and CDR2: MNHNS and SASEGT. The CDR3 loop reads CASSDVSETQYF. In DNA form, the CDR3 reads TGTGCCAGCAGTGATGTTTCGGAGACCCAGTACTTC.

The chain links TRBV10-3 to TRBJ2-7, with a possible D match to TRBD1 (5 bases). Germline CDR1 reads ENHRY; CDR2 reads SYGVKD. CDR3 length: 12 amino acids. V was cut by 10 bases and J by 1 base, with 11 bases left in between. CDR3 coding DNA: TGTGCCACCTCAGGGCCGTCCTACGAGCAGTACTTC. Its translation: CATSGPSYEQYF.

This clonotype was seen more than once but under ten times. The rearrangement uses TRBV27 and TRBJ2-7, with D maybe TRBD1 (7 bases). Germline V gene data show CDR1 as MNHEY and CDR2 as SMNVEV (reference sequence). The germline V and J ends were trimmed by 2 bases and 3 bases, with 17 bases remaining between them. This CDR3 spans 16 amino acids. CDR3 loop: CASSLGRGVIGYEQYF. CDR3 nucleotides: TGTGCCAGCAGTTTAGGCAGGGGGGTGATAGGCTACGAGCAGTACTTC.

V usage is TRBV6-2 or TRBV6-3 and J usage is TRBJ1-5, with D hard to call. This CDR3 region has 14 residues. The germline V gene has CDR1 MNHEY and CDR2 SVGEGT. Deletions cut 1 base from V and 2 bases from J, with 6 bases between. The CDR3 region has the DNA TGTGCCAGCAGTTACTACGGGGGCAATCAGCCCCAGCATTTT. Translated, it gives CASSYYGGNQPQHF.

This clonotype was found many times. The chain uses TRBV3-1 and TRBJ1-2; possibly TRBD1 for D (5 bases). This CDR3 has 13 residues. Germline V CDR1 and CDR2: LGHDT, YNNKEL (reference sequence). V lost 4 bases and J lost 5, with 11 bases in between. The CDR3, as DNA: TGTGCCAGCAGCCGTGACAGCCCTTATGGCTACACCTTC. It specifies CASSRDSPYGYTF.

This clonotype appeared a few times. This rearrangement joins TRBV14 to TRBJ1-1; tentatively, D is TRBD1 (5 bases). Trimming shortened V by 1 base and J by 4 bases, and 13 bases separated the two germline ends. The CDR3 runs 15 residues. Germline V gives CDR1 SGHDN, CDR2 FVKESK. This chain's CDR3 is CASSQVFPGSTEAFF. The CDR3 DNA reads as TGTGCCAGCAGCCAAGTCTTTCCAGGGAGCACTGAAGCTTTCTTT.

The DNA for the CDR3 is TGTGCCTCGGGGCTGGATAATGAAAAACTGTTTTTT. It is translated as CASGLDNEKLFF. The V gene is TRBV10-3, the J gene TRBJ1-4; tentative D call: TRBD1 (5 bases). V was trimmed by 11 bases and J by 4 bases, leaving 11 bases between them. This CDR3 comprises 12 residues. CDR1 is ENHRY, CDR2 SYGVKD, per germline.

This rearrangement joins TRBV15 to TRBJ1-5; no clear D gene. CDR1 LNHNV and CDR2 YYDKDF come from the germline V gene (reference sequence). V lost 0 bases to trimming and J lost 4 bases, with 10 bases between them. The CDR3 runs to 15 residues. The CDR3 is CATSRDGRENQPQHF. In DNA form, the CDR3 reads TGTGCCACCAGCAGAGATGGACGGGAAAATCAGCCCCAGCATTTT.

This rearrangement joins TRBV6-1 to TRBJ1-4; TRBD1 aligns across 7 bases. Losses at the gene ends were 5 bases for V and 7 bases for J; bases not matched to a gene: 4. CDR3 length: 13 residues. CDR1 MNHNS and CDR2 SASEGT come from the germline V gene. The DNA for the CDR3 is TGTGCCAGCAGTCTACAGGGGATTGAAAAACTGTTTTTT. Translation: CASSLQGIEKLFF.

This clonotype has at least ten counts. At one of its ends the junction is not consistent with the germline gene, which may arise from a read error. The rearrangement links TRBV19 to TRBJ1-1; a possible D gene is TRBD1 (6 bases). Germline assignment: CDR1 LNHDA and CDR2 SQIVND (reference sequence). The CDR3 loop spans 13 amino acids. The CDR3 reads CASSTGQNTEAFF. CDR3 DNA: TGTGCCAGCAGTACGGGACAGAACACTGAAGCTTTCTTT.

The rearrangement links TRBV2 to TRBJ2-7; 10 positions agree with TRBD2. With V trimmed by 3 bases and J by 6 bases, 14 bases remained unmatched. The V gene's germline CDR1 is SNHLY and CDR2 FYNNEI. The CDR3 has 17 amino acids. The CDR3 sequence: CASSDGLAERTGGEQYF. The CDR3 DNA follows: TGTGCCAGCAGTGATGGACTAGCGGAAAGAACGGGGGGCGAGCAGTACTTC. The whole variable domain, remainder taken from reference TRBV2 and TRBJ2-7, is EPEVTQTPSHQVTQMGQEVILRCVPISNHLYFYWYRQILGQKVEFLVSFYNNEISEKSEIFDDQFSVERPDGSNFTLKIRSTKLEDSAMYFCASSDGLAERTGGEQYFGPGTRLTVT.

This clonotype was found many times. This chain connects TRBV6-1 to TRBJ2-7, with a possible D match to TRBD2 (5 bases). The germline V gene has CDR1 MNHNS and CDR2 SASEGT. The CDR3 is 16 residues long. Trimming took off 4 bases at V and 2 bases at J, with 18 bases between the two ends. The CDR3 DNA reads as TGTGCCAGCAGTGTAAGGGCAGAGCGGATAGCCTACGAGCAGTACTTC. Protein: CASSVRAERIAYEQYF.

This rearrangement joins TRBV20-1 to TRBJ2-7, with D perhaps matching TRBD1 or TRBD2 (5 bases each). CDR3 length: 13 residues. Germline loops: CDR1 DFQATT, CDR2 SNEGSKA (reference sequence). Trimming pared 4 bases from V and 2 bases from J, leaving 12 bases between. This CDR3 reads CSAKGTSAYEQYF. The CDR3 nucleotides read TGCAGTGCTAAGGGGACCTCAGCCTACGAGCAGTACTTC.

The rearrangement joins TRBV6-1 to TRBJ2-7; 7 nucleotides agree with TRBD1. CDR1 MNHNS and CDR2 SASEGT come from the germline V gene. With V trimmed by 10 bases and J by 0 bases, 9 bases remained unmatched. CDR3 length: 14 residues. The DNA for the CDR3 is TGTGCCACCGGACCGGGACAGAACTCCTACGAGCAGTACTTC. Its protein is CATGPGQNSYEQYF.

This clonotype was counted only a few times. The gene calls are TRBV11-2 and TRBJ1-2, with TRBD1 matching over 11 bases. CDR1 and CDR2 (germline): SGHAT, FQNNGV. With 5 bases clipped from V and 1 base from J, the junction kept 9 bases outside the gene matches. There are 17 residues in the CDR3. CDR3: CASSPTMGQGGNYGYTF. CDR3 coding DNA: TGTGCCAGCAGCCCAACCATGGGACAGGGGGGTAACTATGGCTACACCTTC. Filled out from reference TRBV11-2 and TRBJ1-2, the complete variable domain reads EAGVAQSPRYKIIEKRQSVAFWCNPISGHATLYWYQQILGQGPKLLIQFQNNGVVDDSQLPKDRFSAERLKGVDSTLKIQPAKLEDSAVYLCASSPTMGQGGNYGYTFGSGTRLTVV.

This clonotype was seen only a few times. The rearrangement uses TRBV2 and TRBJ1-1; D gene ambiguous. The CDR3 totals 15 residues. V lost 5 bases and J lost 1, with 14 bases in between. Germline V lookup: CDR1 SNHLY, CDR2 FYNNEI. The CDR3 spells CASSRSDNSNTEAFF. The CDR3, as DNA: TGTGCCAGCAGTAGGTCAGACAATTCGAACACTGAAGCTTTCTTT.

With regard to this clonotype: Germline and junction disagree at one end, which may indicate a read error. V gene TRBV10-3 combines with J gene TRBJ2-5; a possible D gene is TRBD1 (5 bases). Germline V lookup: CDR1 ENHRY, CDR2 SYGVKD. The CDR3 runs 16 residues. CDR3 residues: CASSEGVRALEETQYF. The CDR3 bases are TGTGCCAGCAGTGAAGGGGTCAGGGCTCTTGAAGAGACCCAGTACTTC.

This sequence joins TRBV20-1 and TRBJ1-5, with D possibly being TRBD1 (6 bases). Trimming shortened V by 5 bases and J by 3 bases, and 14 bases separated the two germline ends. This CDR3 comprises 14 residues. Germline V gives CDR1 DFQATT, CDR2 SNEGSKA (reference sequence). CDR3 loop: CSALWGQINQPQHF. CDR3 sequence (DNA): TGCAGTGCTCTCTGGGGGCAGATCAATCAGCCCCAGCATTTT.

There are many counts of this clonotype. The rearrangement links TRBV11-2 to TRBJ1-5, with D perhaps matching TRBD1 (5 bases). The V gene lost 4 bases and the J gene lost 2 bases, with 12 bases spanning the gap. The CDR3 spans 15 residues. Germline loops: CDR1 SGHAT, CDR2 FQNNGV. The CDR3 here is CASSSRGGGNQPQHF. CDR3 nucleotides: TGTGCCAGCAGCTCGAGGGGTGGGGGCAATCAGCCCCAGCATTTT.

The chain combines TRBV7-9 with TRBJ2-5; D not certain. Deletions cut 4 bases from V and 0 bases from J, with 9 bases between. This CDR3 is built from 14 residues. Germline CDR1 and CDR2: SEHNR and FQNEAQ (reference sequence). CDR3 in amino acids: CASSSGRYQETQYF. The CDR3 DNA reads TGTGCCAGCAGCTCAGGACGGTACCAAGAGACCCAGTACTTC.

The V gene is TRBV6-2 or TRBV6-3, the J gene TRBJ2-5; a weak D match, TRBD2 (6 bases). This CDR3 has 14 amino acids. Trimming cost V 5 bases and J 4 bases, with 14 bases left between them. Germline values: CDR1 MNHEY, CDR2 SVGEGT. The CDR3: CASSQGTGGETQYF. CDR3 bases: TGTGCCAGCAGTCAAGGGACCGGGGGAGAGACCCAGTACTTC.

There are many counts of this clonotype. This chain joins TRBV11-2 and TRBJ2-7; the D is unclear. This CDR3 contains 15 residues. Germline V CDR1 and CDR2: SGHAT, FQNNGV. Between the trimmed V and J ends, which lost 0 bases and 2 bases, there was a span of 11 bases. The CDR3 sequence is CASSLDVDAAYEQYF. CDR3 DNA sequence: TGTGCCAGCAGCTTAGATGTGGACGCAGCCTACGAGCAGTACTTC.

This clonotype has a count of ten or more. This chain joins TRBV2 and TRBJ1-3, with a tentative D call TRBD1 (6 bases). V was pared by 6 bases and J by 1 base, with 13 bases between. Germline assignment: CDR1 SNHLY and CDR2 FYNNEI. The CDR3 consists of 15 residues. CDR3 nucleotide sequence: TGTGCCAGCAGGGACCAGGGGTTGTCTGGAAACACCATATATTTT. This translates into CASRDQGLSGNTIYF.

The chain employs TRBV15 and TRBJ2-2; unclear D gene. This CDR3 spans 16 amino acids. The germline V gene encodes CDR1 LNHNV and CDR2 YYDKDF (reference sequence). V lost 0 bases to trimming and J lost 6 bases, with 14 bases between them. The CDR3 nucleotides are TGTGCCACCAGCAGAGATCGGCCGTCATTGGCCGGGGAGCTGTTTTTT. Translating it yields CATSRDRPSLAGELFF.

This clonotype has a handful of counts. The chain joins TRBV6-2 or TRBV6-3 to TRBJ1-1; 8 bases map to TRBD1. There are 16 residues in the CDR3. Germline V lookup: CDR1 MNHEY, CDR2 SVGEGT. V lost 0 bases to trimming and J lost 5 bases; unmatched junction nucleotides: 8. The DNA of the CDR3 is TGTGCCAGCAGTTACTCGCCAGGGGGCCCGGGAACTGAAGCTTTCTTT. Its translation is CASSYSPGGPGTEAFF.

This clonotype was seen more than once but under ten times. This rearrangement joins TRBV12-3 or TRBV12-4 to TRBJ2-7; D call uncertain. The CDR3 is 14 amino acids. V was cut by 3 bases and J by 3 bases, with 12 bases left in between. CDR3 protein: CASSLGILYYEQYF. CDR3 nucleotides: TGTGCCAGCAGTTTGGGAATCCTCTACTACGAGCAGTACTTC.

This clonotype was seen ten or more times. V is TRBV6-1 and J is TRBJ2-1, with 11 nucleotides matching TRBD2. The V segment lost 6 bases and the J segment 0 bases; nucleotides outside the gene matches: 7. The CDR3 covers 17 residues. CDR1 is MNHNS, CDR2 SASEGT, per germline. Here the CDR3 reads CASSPGLAGLSYNEQFF. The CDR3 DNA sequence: TGTGCCAGCAGCCCCGGACTAGCGGGCCTCTCCTACAATGAGCAGTTCTTC.

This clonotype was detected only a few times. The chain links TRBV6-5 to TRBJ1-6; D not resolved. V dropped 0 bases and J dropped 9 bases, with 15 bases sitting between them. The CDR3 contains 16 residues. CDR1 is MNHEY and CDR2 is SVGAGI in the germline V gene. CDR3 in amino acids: CASSYSRQDLGSPLHF. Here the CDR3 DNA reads TGTGCCAGCAGTTACTCCCGCCAGGATTTGGGTTCACCCCTCCACTTT.